The 25 T cell receptor beta chains reported below all come from one sample, sequenced in a study of blood T cell repertoires in COVID-19. The assay was immunoSEQ multiplex PCR, and TCRdb's table has in-frame clones only and misses some. The sample has 230,000 or so clones, 75% to 85% seen once. Material for sequencing was peripheral blood. These receptor sequences come from a woman of 80 years or more with COVID-19, enrolled during active disease.

This CDR3 is CASSVTGTNYGYTF. The CDR3 DNA reads as TGTGCCAGCAGTGTGACAGGGACTAACTATGGCTACACCTTC. The chain joins TRBV25-1 to TRBJ1-2, with 7 bases identical to TRBD1. This CDR3 has 14 amino acids. The germline V gene encodes CDR1 MGHDK and CDR2 SYGVNS. Trimming removed 4 bases from V and 0 bases from J; junction bases left unmatched: 2.

This clone has just one count. The chain has TRBV3-1 (or the pseudogene TRBV3-2) and TRBJ2-5; weak D call: TRBD2 (5 bases). The CDR3 sequence is 13 residues long. Trimming cost V 3 bases and J 1 base, with 6 bases left between them. Germline V gives CDR1 LGHDT, CDR2 YNNKEL (reference sequence). CDR3 sequence reads: CASSHRGQETQYF. The CDR3 DNA follows: TGTGCCAGCAGCCACCGGGGCCAAGAGACCCAGTACTTC.

CDR3 residues: CASTRLAGTGELFF. The CDR3 DNA reads as TGTGCCAGCACGCGACTAGCGGGGACCGGGGAGCTGTTTTTT. The chain combines TRBV2 with TRBJ2-2; 11 bases are a match to TRBD2. With V trimmed by 7 bases and J by 5 bases, 3 bases remained unmatched. The CDR3 runs 14 residues. CDR1 is SNHLY and CDR2 is FYNNEI in the germline V gene. Looking up the rest from reference TRBV2 and TRBJ2-2 gives the full variable domain: EPEVTQTPSHQVTQMGQEVILRCVPISNHLYFYWYRQILGQKVEFLVSFYNNEISEKSEIFDDQFSVERPDGSNFTLKIRSTKLEDSAMYFCASTRLAGTGELFFGEGSRLTVL.

The sample holds a few counts of this clone. The rearrangement links TRBV7-2 to TRBJ1-4; the D is unclear. Germline V gene sequence: CDR1 SGHTA, CDR2 FQGNSA. The CDR3 is 13 amino acids. V lost 1 base and J 7 bases, leaving 7 bases between the germline ends. The CDR3 here is CASSLGGFEKLFF. Here the CDR3 DNA reads TGTGCCAGCAGCTTAGGCGGTTTTGAAAAACTGTTTTTT.

This clone is a singleton in its sample. The CDR3 nucleotides are TGCGCCAGCAGCTTGGCTGACTATACTGAAGCTTTCTTT. Protein: CASSLADYTEAFF. This chain links TRBV5-1 with TRBJ1-1; no clear D gene. Germline V gene lookup returns CDR1 SGHRS and CDR2 YFSETQ. This CDR3 contains 13 residues. With 0 bases removed from V and 5 bases from J, the gap between germline ends came to 8 bases. Full variable domain (missing parts from reference TRBV5-1 and TRBJ1-1): KAGVTQTPRYLIKTRGQQVTLSCSPISGHRSVSWYQQTPGQGLQFLFEYFSETQRNKGNFPGRFSGRQFSNSRSEMNVSTLELGDSALYLCASSLADYTEAFFGQGTRLTVV.

V and J are TRBV5-1 and TRBJ1-1; tentatively, D is TRBD1 (5 bases). The V end lost 1 base, the J end lost 4 bases, and 11 bases lay between the germline ends. The length of the CDR3 is 14 residues. Germline values: CDR1 SGHRS, CDR2 YFSETQ. CDR3 nucleotide sequence: TGCGCCAGCAGCTTGTCGGGGGTAGGCACTGAAGCTTTCTTT. As protein: CASSLSGVGTEAFF. Drawing the rest from reference TRBV5-1 and TRBJ1-1, the complete variable domain is KAGVTQTPRYLIKTRGQQVTLSCSPISGHRSVSWYQQTPGQGLQFLFEYFSETQRNKGNFPGRFSGRQFSNSRSEMNVSTLELGDSALYLCASSLSGVGTEAFFGQGTRLTVV.

The CDR3 sequence: CASKKRESGTDTQYF. The CDR3 nucleotides are TGTGCCAGCAAGAAGCGGGAGTCAGGGACAGATACGCAGTATTTT. The chain joins TRBV7-8 to TRBJ2-3; 8 bases agree with TRBD2. Germline CDR1 reads SGHVS; CDR2 reads FQNEAQ. J was trimmed by 3 bases and V by 7 bases; bases with no gene match: 9. The CDR3 extends over 15 amino acids.

This clone was seen more than once but under ten times. The J gene is TRBJ2-1, the V gene TRBV3-1 (or the pseudogene TRBV3-2); 8 positions agree with TRBD2. The germline V gene encodes CDR1 LGHDT and CDR2 YNNKEL (reference sequence). The length of the CDR3 is 18 residues. V gave up 3 bases and J gave up 6 bases; unmatched junction bases: 16. CDR3 coding DNA: TGTGCCAGCAGCCACACATCTACGCTAGCGGGTGGAACCAATGAGCAGTTCTTC. Translation gives CASSHTSTLAGGTNEQFF.

This chain links TRBV24-1 with TRBJ2-2; 10 bases map to TRBD1. Trimming at V came to 3 bases and at J to 4 bases, leaving 7 bases not matched to a gene. This CDR3 has 17 residues. Germline V CDR1 and CDR2: KGHDR, SFDVKD. In nucleotides, the CDR3 is TGTGCCACCAGTGATCCAACCGGGACAGGGGTCACCGGGGAGCTGTTTTTT. Amino acid sequence: CATSDPTGTGVTGELFF.

This chain links TRBV14 with TRBJ2-7, with 7 bases aligning to TRBD1. Germline trimming cut 3 bases from V and 3 bases from J; bases unmatched to any gene: 8. Germline-derived CDR1 and CDR2 are SGHDN and FVKESK. The length of the CDR3 is 15 residues. As DNA, the CDR3 is TGTGCCAGCAGCCAGACGGGACAGAAGAGCTACGAGCAGTACTTC. It codes for CASSQTGQKSYEQYF.

This clone was found a few times. The chain couples TRBV5-4 to TRBJ2-1; 10 positions match TRBD2. This CDR3 region has 15 residues. The ends lost 3 bases at V and 7 bases at J; junction bases unmatched: 7. Germline lookup yields CDR1 SGHNT and CDR2 YYREEE (reference sequence). This chain's CDR3 is CASSSERGGHNEQFF. CDR3 coding DNA: TGTGCCAGCAGCTCTGAGCGGGGGGGCCATAATGAGCAGTTCTTC.

This clone has just one count. The rearrangement links TRBV7-4 to TRBJ1-5, with TRBD1 identical over 8 bases. The length of the CDR3 is 16 residues. From germline, CDR1 is SGHVT and CDR2 SQSDAQ. Losses at the gene ends were 0 bases for V and 6 bases for J; bases not matched to a gene: 7. The CDR3 reads CASSLADRGYGQPQHF. The DNA of the CDR3 is TGTGCCAGCAGCTTAGCTGACAGGGGATATGGTCAGCCCCAGCATTTT.

V gene TRBV7-9 combines with J gene TRBJ2-7; D gene unclear. The CDR3 sequence is 14 residues long. Germline lookup yields CDR1 SEHNR and CDR2 FQNEAQ (reference sequence). V was clipped by 0 bases and J by 6 bases, with 12 bases between them. DNA for the CDR3: TGTGCCAGCAGCTTAGCAGGCAGGAACGGCGAGCAGTACTTC. Translating gives CASSLAGRNGEQYF.

This clone was picked up a small number of times. The rearrangement joins TRBV19 to TRBJ2-1; 13 nucleotides align to TRBD2. The CDR3 has 18 residues. Germline CDR1 LNHDA, CDR2 SQIVND (reference sequence). Losses at the gene ends were 5 bases for V and 9 bases for J; bases not matched to a gene: 16. The CDR3 here is CASSPLYWTSGRESEQFF. In DNA form, the CDR3 reads TGTGCCAGTAGTCCCCTCTACTGGACTAGCGGGAGAGAGAGTGAGCAGTTCTTC.

This sequence joins TRBV24-1 and TRBJ1-5; no definite D call. CDR1 KGHDR and CDR2 SFDVKD come from the germline V gene. The CDR3 spans 14 residues. V lost 9 bases to trimming and J lost 1 base, with 12 bases between them. The CDR3 loop is CATSGGISNQPQHF. In DNA, the CDR3 is TGTGCCACCTCAGGTGGAATCAGCAATCAGCCCCAGCATTTT.

V is TRBV5-1 and J is TRBJ1-1; 10 nucleotides match TRBD1. The germline V gene encodes CDR1 SGHRS and CDR2 YFSETQ. The CDR3 spans 15 residues. For the CDR3, the DNA is TGCGCAAGGACCGACAGGGGGCAGGCGTGCACTGAAGCTTTCTTT. Translating gives CARTDRGQACTEAFF.

The rearrangement links TRBV7-8 to TRBJ2-7; no clear D. The V end lost 2 bases, the J end lost 2 bases, and 7 bases lay between the germline ends. In germline, CDR1 is SGHVS, CDR2 FQNEAQ. The CDR3 is made up of 13 amino acids. CDR3 nucleotide sequence: TGTGCCAGCAGCTTAAGCAGGACCTACGAGCAGTACTTC. This sequence encodes CASSLSRTYEQYF.

The rearrangement joins TRBV5-1 to TRBJ1-4; D call uncertain. The CDR3 loop spans 15 amino acids. The V end lost 1 base, the J end lost 4 bases, and 11 bases lay between the germline ends. Germline CDR1 SGHRS, CDR2 YFSETQ. The CDR3 DNA follows: TGCGCCAGCAGCTTGCGCTCACCGAGTAATGAAAAACTGTTTTTT. The encoded protein is CASSLRSPSNEKLFF.

The chain couples TRBV27 to TRBJ1-5, with 8 bases that match TRBD1. V lost 5 bases to trimming and J lost 4 bases; unmatched junction nucleotides: 10. The CDR3 length is 16 residues. The V gene's germline CDR1 is MNHEY and CDR2 SMNVEV (reference sequence). The CDR3 coding sequence is TGTGCCAGCAGTCCCGGGACAGGTTATCGGAATCAGCCCCAGCATTTT. This codes for CASSPGTGYRNQPQHF.

The CDR3 sequence: CASSILDRGRRGNQPQHF. The CDR3 bases are TGTGCCAGTAGTATCTTGGACAGGGGGCGGCGGGGCAATCAGCCCCAGCATTTT. The chain couples TRBV19 to TRBJ1-5, with TRBD1 identical over 11 bases. The germline CDR1 and CDR2 sequences are LNHDA and SQIVND (reference sequence). This CDR3 spans 18 amino acids. V shed 3 bases and J 2 bases; nucleotides not matched to a gene: 9.

This chain links TRBV7-9 with TRBJ2-2; 8 positions match TRBD1. CDR1 is SEHNR, CDR2 FQNEAQ, per germline (reference sequence). V dropped 3 bases and J dropped 4; count of bases not matched to a gene: 7. CDR3 length: 16 amino acids. The CDR3 bases are TGTGCCAGCAGCTTGTATTACACAGGGGGCACCGGGGAGCTGTTTTTT. Translating it yields CASSLYYTGGTGELFF.

The sample holds a few counts of this clone. The CDR3 DNA reads as TGTGCCAGCAGCCCCGTCTGGGGCGACTACGAGCAGTACTTC. The encoded protein is CASSPVWGDYEQYF. This chain connects TRBV3-1 (or the pseudogene TRBV3-2) to TRBJ2-7; D possibly corresponds to TRBD1 (5 bases). Trimming took 4 bases from V and 3 from J, leaving 13 bases between them. The CDR3 extends over 14 amino acids. Germline CDR1 reads LGHDT; CDR2 reads YNNKEL (reference sequence).

The chain carries TRBV19 and TRBJ1-1; 9 bases match TRBD1. With 9 bases clipped from V and 4 bases from J, the junction kept 6 bases outside the gene matches. This CDR3 spans 13 amino acids. CDR1 is LNHDA, CDR2 SQIVND, per germline (reference sequence). The CDR3, as DNA: TGTGCCAGCGCCGGGACAGGGTTCACTGAAGCTTTCTTT. Protein product: CASAGTGFTEAFF.

The V and J genes are TRBV15 and TRBJ1-2; D remains unclear. Germline V gene data show CDR1 as LNHNV and CDR2 as YYDKDF (reference sequence). This CDR3 spans 14 amino acids. V lost 0 bases, J lost 7 bases, and 12 bases lay in between. The CDR3 DNA reads as TGTGCCACCAGCAGAGATCGGGAATCCGCTGGCTACACCTTC. It yields the protein CATSRDRESAGYTF. Full variable domain (outside the CDR3, taken from reference TRBV15 and TRBJ1-2): DAMVIQNPRYQVTQFGKPVTLSCSQTLNHNVMYWYQQKSSQAPKLLFHYYDKDFNNEADTPDNFQSRRPNTSFCFLDIRSPGLGDTAMYLCATSRDRESAGYTFGSGTRLTVV.

The J gene is TRBJ2-3, the V gene TRBV28; 7 bases are a match to TRBD2. J lost 7 bases, V lost 3 bases, and 10 bases had no gene match. The CDR3 has 15 residues. CDR1 is MDHEN, CDR2 SYDVKM, per germline. DNA for the CDR3: TGTGCCAGCAGTTTGGGTGGGAGGGCCCTGAATACGCAGTATTTT. As protein: CASSLGGRALNTQYF.